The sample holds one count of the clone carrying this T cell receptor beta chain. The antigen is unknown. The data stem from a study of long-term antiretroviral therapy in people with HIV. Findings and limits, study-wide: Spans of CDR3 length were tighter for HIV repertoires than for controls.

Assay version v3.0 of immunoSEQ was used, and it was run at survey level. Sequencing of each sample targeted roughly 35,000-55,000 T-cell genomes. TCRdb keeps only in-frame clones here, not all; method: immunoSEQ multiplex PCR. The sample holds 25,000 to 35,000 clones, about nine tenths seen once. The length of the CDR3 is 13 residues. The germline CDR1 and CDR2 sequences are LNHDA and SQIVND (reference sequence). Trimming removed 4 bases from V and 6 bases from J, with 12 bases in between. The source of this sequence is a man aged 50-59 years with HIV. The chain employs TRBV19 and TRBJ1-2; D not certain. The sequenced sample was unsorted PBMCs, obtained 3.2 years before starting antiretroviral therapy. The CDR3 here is CASSTSTVDGYTF. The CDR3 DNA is TGTGCCAGTAGTACAAGTACAGTCGATGGCTACACCTTC.